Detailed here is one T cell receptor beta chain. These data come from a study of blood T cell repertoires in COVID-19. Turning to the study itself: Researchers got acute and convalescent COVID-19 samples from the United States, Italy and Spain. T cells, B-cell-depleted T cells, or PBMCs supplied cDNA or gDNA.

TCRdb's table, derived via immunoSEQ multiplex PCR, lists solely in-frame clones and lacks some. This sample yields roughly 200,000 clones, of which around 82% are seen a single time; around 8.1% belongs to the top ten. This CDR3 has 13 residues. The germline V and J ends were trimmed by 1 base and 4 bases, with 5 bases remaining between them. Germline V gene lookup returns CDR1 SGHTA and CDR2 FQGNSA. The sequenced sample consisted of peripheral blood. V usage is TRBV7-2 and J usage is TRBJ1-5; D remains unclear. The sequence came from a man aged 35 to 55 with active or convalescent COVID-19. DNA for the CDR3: TGTGCCAGCAGCTTAGAGCTAAATCAGCCCCAGCATTTT. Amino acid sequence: CASSLELNQPQHF.